The clone carrying this T cell receptor beta chain was observed a handful of times. The length of the CDR3 is 12 residues. With V trimmed by 5 bases and J by 11 bases, 6 bases remained unmatched. Germline V gives CDR1 LGHDT, CDR2 YNNKEL (reference sequence). These data are taken from a study of blood T cell repertoires in COVID-19. Study-level information: Acute and convalescent COVID-19 samples came from the United States, Italy and Spain.

Sequenced by immunoSEQ multiplex PCR; TCRdb stores in-frame clones only, minus some. Counted here are about 190,000 clones, more than 75% occurring once; the ten biggest clones make up 4.5% to 5%. The genes are TRBV3-1 (or the pseudogene TRBV3-2) and TRBJ1-1, with 9 bases matching TRBD1. The sequenced material came from peripheral blood. The receptor was derived from a woman older than 75 with acute or convalescent COVID-19. CDR3 nucleotide sequence: TGTGCCAGCAGCAGCAGAGACAGGGGGGCTTTCTTT. Residues: CASSSRDRGAFF.